This TCR beta chain was sequenced for a study of blood T cells in healthy people across ages. This clonotype came up a few times. With a J-beta primer mix and a sample-barcoded 5' primer, a second PCR ran 7 to 11 cycles. TCRdb independently ran MiXCR on the 5' RACE reads; one entry per CDR3 protein. The sample includes 780,000 or so distinct CDR3 sequences, around 25% of them seen just once. Germline CDR1 reads SGHNT; CDR2 reads YENEEA. This CDR3 has 15 residues. With 5 bases removed from V and 4 bases from J, the gap between germline ends came to 16 bases. These data were also reused for a study on T cells of mothers and their children.

Material: blood. V usage is TRBV11-3 and J usage is TRBJ2-3, with D perhaps given as TRBD1 or TRBD2 (5 bases each). The sequence came from a boy younger than 18 in good health. This CDR3 reads CASSLGTLGPDTQYF. Here the CDR3 DNA reads TGTGCCAGCAGCCTGGGGACCTTGGGGCCAGATACGCAGTATTTT.